Listed below are T cell receptor beta chains from one sample, sequenced in a study of OX40 agonist ivuxolimab in advanced cancers. The protocol was immunoSEQ multiplex PCR, while the TCRdb copy is restricted to in-frame clones and leaves out a portion. Of about 69,000 clones listed, about three quarters were seen once; the top ten hold about 2.1%. Sequenced material: CD4+ or CD8+ T cells sorted from blood, taken in a trial of the OX40 agonist ivuxolimab. All receptors come from an adult with an advanced solid tumor such as melanoma, head and neck, liver or kidney cancer. Both conserved end residues are part of each CDR3. Clone sizes are given selectively: once, few, many, or a class where the clone is expanded.

cdr3_aa: CASSQSGFNGETQYF
clone_size: .
j_call: TRBJ2-5
v_call: TRBV9

cdr3_aa: CASSLNSDYGYTF
clone_size: few
j_call: TRBJ1-2
v_call: TRBV5-4

cdr3_aa: CAWSLGGAGEKLFF
clone_size: .
j_call: TRBJ1-4
v_call: TRBV30

cdr3_aa: CASSSPTLIGYEQYF
clone_size: .
j_call: TRBJ2-7
v_call: TRBV28

cdr3_aa: CASSLGGGQGGTGELFF
clone_size: .
j_call: TRBJ2-2
v_call: TRBV7-9

cdr3_aa: CASSAGQGSTDTQYF
clone_size: .
j_call: TRBJ2-3
v_call: TRBV5-1

cdr3_aa: CASSLRGANTGELFF
clone_size: .
j_call: TRBJ2-2
v_call: TRBV28

cdr3_aa: CASSLRSPGRYRHGELFF
clone_size: .
j_call: TRBJ2-2
v_call: TRBV27

cdr3_aa: CASRGPTEAFF
clone_size: .
j_call: TRBJ1-1
v_call: TRBV28

cdr3_aa: CATCREEKTEAFF
clone_size: .
j_call: TRBJ1-1
v_call: TRBV28

cdr3_aa: CASSSTNYGYTF
clone_size: .
j_call: TRBJ1-2
v_call: TRBV10-1

cdr3_aa: CASSEDLGYQETQYF
clone_size: .
j_call: TRBJ2-5
v_call: TRBV2

cdr3_aa: CASSLRDLSEQYF
clone_size: .
j_call: TRBJ2-7
v_call: TRBV28

cdr3_aa: CASRQGTGGFGELFF
clone_size: .
j_call: TRBJ2-2
v_call: TRBV6-6

cdr3_aa: CASSKDGYSNQPQHF
clone_size: .
j_call: TRBJ1-5
v_call: TRBV19

cdr3_aa: CASSSLKRNTGELFF
clone_size: .
j_call: TRBJ2-2
v_call: TRBV27